Shown below are 10 T cell receptor beta chains from a single sample sequenced in a study of blood T cell repertoires in COVID-19. The method was immunoSEQ multiplex PCR; TCRdb's version includes in-frame clones alone and lacks a portion of them. The sample consists of under 250,000 clones, around 87% of them appearing once. The sequencing sample was made of peripheral blood. These receptors were taken from a woman in her sixties or seventies with active or convalescent COVID-19.

The chain has TRBV4-3 and TRBJ2-1, with a possible D match to TRBD2 (6 bases). V was trimmed by 2 bases and J by 3 bases, leaving 8 bases between them. The CDR3 length is 14 residues. Germline CDR1 and CDR2: LGHNA and YSLEER. As DNA, the CDR3 is TGCGCCAGCAGCCAACAGGGAGGCTACAATGAGCAGTTCTTC. Protein: CASSQQGGYNEQFF.

V gene TRBV27 combines with J gene TRBJ2-6; D not resolved. The length of the CDR3 is 15 residues. Trimming took 0 bases from V and 1 from J, leaving 4 bases between them. Germline CDR1 reads MNHEY; CDR2 reads SMNVEV (reference sequence). The CDR3, as DNA: TGTGCCAGCAGTTTATCCAGATCTGGGGCCAACGTCCTGACTTTC. Protein: CASSLSRSGANVLTF. The full variable domain, its missing parts supplied by reference TRBV27 and TRBJ2-6, is EAQVTQNPRYLITVTGKKLTVTCSQNMNHEYMSWYRQDPGLGLRQIYYSMNVEVTDKGDVPEGYKVSRKEKRNFPLILESPSPNQTSLYFCASSLSRSGANVLTFGAGSRLTVL.

V gene TRBV20-1 combines with J gene TRBJ1-1, with D possibly TRBD1 on 6 matching bases. The CDR3 is made up of 11 amino acids. Germline V gene data show CDR1 as DFQATT and CDR2 as SNEGSKA (reference sequence). CDR3 in amino acids: CRPRGNTEAFF. DNA of the CDR3: TGCAGGCCCAGGGGAAACACTGAAGCTTTCTTT.

The gene calls are TRBV11-2 and TRBJ1-6; D may be TRBD1 (5 bases). The ends were cut back, 3 bases at V and 6 bases at J, with 9 bases in the middle. Germline V CDR1 and CDR2: SGHAT, FQNNGV. This CDR3 contains 14 residues. The CDR3 nucleotides are TGTGCCAGCAGCTTTACAGGAGCTAATTCACCCCTCCACTTT. Encoded protein: CASSFTGANSPLHF.

The chain is built from TRBV5-8 and TRBJ1-5; TRBD1 agrees at 8 bases. J lost 6 bases, V lost 0 bases, and 2 bases had no gene match. The V gene's germline CDR1 is SGHTS and CDR2 YDEGEE. The CDR3 covers 14 residues. The CDR3 here is CASSLGTGTQPQHF. The CDR3, as DNA: TGTGCCAGCAGCTTGGGGACAGGGACTCAGCCCCAGCATTTT.

Notes on this clone: The same CDR3 arises from other DNA sequences in this sample as well. V gene TRBV12-3 or TRBV12-4 combines with J gene TRBJ1-1; TRBD1 aligns across 9 bases. The V gene end was trimmed by 2 bases and the J gene end by 11 bases; junction bases not matched to a gene: 6. The CDR3 runs to 13 residues. CDR3 sequence reads: CASSLLRQGEAFF. The CDR3 DNA reads as TGTGCCAGCAGTTTACTCCGACAGGGGGAGGCTTTCTTT.

The chain employs TRBV5-8 and TRBJ2-5; D might be TRBD2 (6 bases). Per the germline V gene, CDR1 is SGHTS and CDR2 is YDEGEE. This CDR3 has 13 amino acids. V gave up 4 bases and J gave up 0 bases, with 7 bases separating them. The CDR3 sequence is CASSGDYQETQYF. CDR3 sequence (DNA): TGTGCCAGCAGCGGGGACTACCAAGAGACCCAGTACTTC.

This rearrangement joins TRBV24-1 to TRBJ2-3; tentatively, D is TRBD2 (6 bases). The V end lost 1 base, the J end lost 7 bases, and 14 bases lay between the germline ends. CDR1 and CDR2 (germline): KGHDR, SFDVKD. This CDR3 region has 15 residues. DNA of the CDR3: TGTGCCACCAGTGATTTAGGAGGGAATGGATATACGCAGTATTTT. Its protein is CATSDLGGNGYTQYF.

The V and J genes are TRBV5-6 and TRBJ1-2; perhaps TRBD1 as D (5 bases). The CDR3 has 16 residues. The V and J ends lost 2 bases and 7 bases respectively, with 21 bases between them. Germline V gene data show CDR1 as SGHDT and CDR2 as YYEEEE. CDR3 DNA sequence: TGTGCCAGCAGCTTCGCAATATTGGTGGGAAGGGGTGGCTACACCTTC. Translation: CASSFAILVGRGGYTF.

Only one count was recorded for this clone. This chain joins TRBV2 and TRBJ1-2, with TRBD1 matching 7 bases. CDR1 SNHLY and CDR2 FYNNEI come from the germline V gene. The trim removed 7 bases at V and 8 bases at J, leaving 10 bases unmatched. The CDR3 is 13 amino acids. The CDR3 here is CASIRQGRDGYTF. CDR3 DNA: TGTGCCAGCATCAGACAGGGACGTGACGGCTACACCTTC.